One sample yielded the 30 T cell receptor beta chains listed below, sequenced in a study of T cell changes during pregnancy in multiple sclerosis. The assay was immunoSEQ multiplex PCR, and TCRdb's table has in-frame clones only and misses some. The sample has about 75,000 clones; about 94% are singletons. The source was CD4+ T cells from peripheral blood mononuclear cells, collected after pregnancy. All receptors derive from a female donor with multiple sclerosis, enrolled in a pregnancy study.

The chain combines TRBV4-1 with TRBJ2-7, with a weak D call TRBD1 (6 bases). Germline loops: CDR1 MGHRA, CDR2 YSYEKL. V shed 0 bases and J shed 6 bases, with 21 bases lying between them. This CDR3 is built from 17 residues. Here the CDR3 DNA reads TGCGCCAGCAGCCAAGATGCCCCAGGGGCCCTAAGAGGCGAGCAGTACTTC. Residues: CASSQDAPGALRGEQYF.

This clone appeared once. The CDR3 region has the DNA TGTGCCAGCAGCACCGAGCGGGAGTTCAACAATGAGCAGTTCTTC. It specifies CASSTEREFNNEQFF. The chain employs TRBV5-8 and TRBJ2-1; TRBD2 matches at 8 bases. Germline assignment: CDR1 SGHTS and CDR2 YDEGEE. V shed 4 bases and J 5 bases; nucleotides not matched to a gene: 8. The CDR3 totals 15 residues.

The chain combines TRBV28 with TRBJ2-7; the match to TRBD2 covers 7 bases. Per germline, CDR1 MDHEN and CDR2 SYDVKM. The CDR3 covers 13 residues. V trimming: 3 bases; J trimming: 5 bases; junction bases outside the gene matches: 4. The CDR3, as DNA: TGTGCCAGCAGTTTTTCGCGGGAGAACGAGCAGTACTTC. It is translated as CASSFSRENEQYF.

V gene TRBV6-5 combines with J gene TRBJ1-5; 7 nucleotides line up with TRBD1. Trimming cost V 6 bases and J 5 bases; bases outside gene matches: 7. Germline CDR1 MNHEY, CDR2 SVGAGI. The CDR3 is made up of 14 amino acids. The CDR3 spells CASSQRDSYQPQHF. The CDR3 DNA reads TGTGCCAGCAGCCAACGGGACAGCTATCAGCCCCAGCATTTT.

In this sample, this clone turned up once. This chain joins TRBV6-6 and TRBJ2-2; no reliable D call. With 0 bases removed from V and 4 bases from J, the gap between germline ends came to 12 bases. This CDR3 comprises 16 residues. Germline CDR1 and CDR2: MNHNY and SVGAGI (reference sequence). The CDR3 protein is CASSYSINRGTGELFF. The CDR3 DNA follows: TGTGCCAGCAGTTACTCGATCAACCGCGGCACCGGGGAGCTGTTTTTT.

The chain is built from TRBV9 and TRBJ2-1; 8 bases fit TRBD2. Losses at the gene ends were 0 bases for V and 4 bases for J; bases not matched to a gene: 3. CDR1 and CDR2 from the germline V gene are SGDLS and YYNGEE. The CDR3 is 15 residues long. CDR3: CASSVVAGLYNEQFF. In DNA form, the CDR3 reads TGTGCCAGCAGCGTAGTAGCGGGACTATACAATGAGCAGTTCTTC.

V and J are TRBV6-1 and TRBJ1-3, with TRBD1 as a possible D gene (6 bases). There are 16 residues in the CDR3. Trimming left V 1 base short and J 1 base short, with 11 bases between. The V gene's germline CDR1 is MNHNS and CDR2 SASEGT. The CDR3 loop reads CASSEEGGGSGNTIYF. In DNA, the CDR3 is TGTGCCAGCAGTGAAGAAGGGGGGGGTTCTGGAAACACCATATATTTT.

CDR3: CASRDRTSGGSNEQFF. The CDR3 coding sequence is TGTGCCAGCAGGGACAGGACTAGCGGGGGGAGCAATGAGCAGTTCTTC. This chain connects TRBV2 to TRBJ2-1, with TRBD2 matching over 14 bases. The CDR3 totals 16 residues. Germline V gene sequence: CDR1 SNHLY, CDR2 FYNNEI. The V and J ends lost 6 bases and 6 bases, in that order; junction bases with no gene match: 7.

Regarding this clone: Germline and junction disagree at one end, which may indicate a read error. Other nucleotide sequences in the sample specify the same CDR3. The chain joins TRBV19 to TRBJ2-2; TRBD1 matches at 7 bases. This CDR3 contains 14 residues. Germline CDR1 and CDR2: LNHDA and SQIVND (reference sequence). CDR3 nucleotide sequence: TGTGCCAGTAGATCACAGGGGAACACCGGGGAACTGTTTTTT. The encoded protein is CASRSQGNTGELFF.

This chain links TRBV10-1 with TRBJ2-7; 11 nucleotides match TRBD2. V trimming: 0 bases; J trimming: 0 bases; junction bases outside the gene matches: 10. Germline V CDR1 and CDR2: WNHNN, SYGVQD (reference sequence). There are 19 residues in the CDR3. The CDR3 nucleotides are TGCGCCAGCAGTGAGTCCGGGACTAGCGGACCGTCAACCTCCTACGAGCAGTACTTC. It translates to CASSESGTSGPSTSYEQYF.

This chain links TRBV2 with TRBJ1-2; TRBD1 matches 9 bases. Germline CDR1 and CDR2: SNHLY and FYNNEI. This CDR3 has 13 amino acids. The V gene end was trimmed by 7 bases and the J gene end by 8 bases; junction bases not matched to a gene: 8. The CDR3 bases are TGTGCCAGCATCATAAACAGGGGGCGCGGCTACACCTTC. Protein product: CASIINRGRGYTF.

The chain couples TRBV4-3 to TRBJ1-2; 10 bases are shared with TRBD1. The CDR3 is made up of 15 amino acids. The germline CDR1 and CDR2 sequences are LGHNA and YSLEER. Losses at the gene ends were 0 bases for V and 8 bases for J; bases not matched to a gene: 6. CDR3 region: CASSQDYGTGEGYTF. The CDR3 DNA is TGCGCCAGCAGCCAAGATTACGGGACAGGGGAAGGCTACACCTTC.

The chain links TRBV19 to TRBJ1-5; perhaps TRBD1 as D (5 bases). The CDR3 runs to 15 residues. Trimming left V 3 bases short and J 4 bases short, with 13 bases between. CDR1 is LNHDA, CDR2 SQIVND, per germline (reference sequence). The CDR3 nucleotides are TGTGCCAGTAGTATTACCCACAGGAGTAATCAGCCCCAGCATTTT. It encodes CASSITHRSNQPQHF. The full variable domain, with the rest looked up from reference TRBV19 and TRBJ1-5, is DGGITQSPKYLFRKEGQNVTLSCEQNLNHDAMYWYRQDPGQGLRLIYYSQIVNDFQKGDIAEGYSVSREKKESFPLTVTSAQKNPTAFYLCASSITHRSNQPQHFGDGTRLSIL.

The chain links TRBV7-9 to TRBJ2-1; 8 nucleotides match TRBD2. The CDR3 covers 19 residues. The germline gives CDR1 SEHNR, CDR2 FQNEAQ (reference sequence). After removal of 3 bases from V and 8 bases from J, the junction contained 21 bases not matched to a gene. The CDR3 coding sequence is TGTGCCAGCAGCTTGACACGGCGCACGAGGGAGCGACTAGCGTATGAGCAGTTCTTC. Translated, it gives CASSLTRRTRERLAYEQFF.

The V gene is TRBV5-4, the J gene TRBJ2-7, with D possibly matching TRBD2 (6 bases). Germline assignment: CDR1 SGHNT and CDR2 YYREEE (reference sequence). The CDR3 extends over 14 amino acids. The V end lost 3 bases, the J end lost 5 bases, and 15 bases lay between the germline ends. CDR3 DNA sequence: TGTGCCAGCAGCTCAGACGGGACTTGGCACGAGCAGTACTTC. Translating it yields CASSSDGTWHEQYF.

The rearrangement uses TRBV11-2 and TRBJ2-3; 7 bases align to TRBD2. There are 16 residues in the CDR3. Germline CDR1 and CDR2: SGHAT and FQNNGV. After removal of 0 bases from V and 0 bases from J, the junction contained 3 bases not matched to a gene. CDR3 DNA: TGTGCCAGCAGCTTAGAATTGGGGGGGAGCACAGATACGCAGTATTTT. This encodes CASSLELGGSTDTQYF.

The chain recombines TRBV29-1 with TRBJ2-1; D is ambiguous. CDR1 is SQVTM, CDR2 ANQGSEA, per germline. Trimming stripped 4 bases from V and 3 bases from J, with 13 bases between. This CDR3 has 14 residues. The CDR3 here is CSVGGRLRYNEQFF. CDR3 coding DNA: TGCAGCGTTGGAGGAAGGCTACGCTACAATGAGCAGTTCTTC.

V usage is TRBV7-9 and J usage is TRBJ2-7; the D gene is possibly TRBD2 (7 bases). Germline assignment: CDR1 SEHNR and CDR2 FQNEAQ (reference sequence). The germline V and J ends were trimmed by 5 bases and 6 bases, with 14 bases remaining between them. The CDR3 consists of 13 residues. CDR3 region: CASSAGALGEQYF. As DNA, the CDR3 is TGTGCCAGCAGCGCGGGGGCTCTCGGCGAGCAGTACTTC. The whole variable domain, remainder taken from reference TRBV7-9 and TRBJ2-7, is DTGVSQNPRHKITKRGQNVTFRCDPISEHNRLYWYRQTLGQGPEFLTYFQNEAQLEKSRLLSDRFSAERPKGSFSTLEIQRTEQGDSAMYLCASSAGALGEQYFGPGTRLTVT.

This clone was seen a single time. This chain links TRBV7-3 with TRBJ2-3; D may be TRBD1 (5 bases). CDR1 is SGHTA and CDR2 is FQGTGA in the germline V gene. This CDR3 has 12 amino acids. V dropped 5 bases and J dropped 3 bases, with 6 bases sitting between them. CDR3 in amino acids: CASSAGTDTQYF. CDR3 nucleotide sequence: TGTGCCAGCAGCGCAGGGACAGATACGCAGTATTTT.

The chain links TRBV5-1 to TRBJ2-1; TRBD2 matches at 8 bases. This CDR3 contains 16 residues. CDR1 and CDR2 from the germline V gene are SGHRS and YFSETQ. Trimming removed 5 bases from V and 6 bases from J; junction bases left unmatched: 13. The CDR3 sequence: CASSHILGTSTNEQFF. DNA of the CDR3: TGCGCCAGCAGTCACATCCTTGGGACTAGTACCAATGAGCAGTTCTTC.

This clone was counted only a few times. The chain couples TRBV6-1 to TRBJ1-5, with 7 nucleotides matching TRBD1. J gave up 1 base and V 7 bases, and 4 bases lay outside the gene matches. The germline V gene encodes CDR1 MNHNS and CDR2 SASEGT. This CDR3 has 14 residues. The CDR3 loop is CASIKDRSNQPQHF. CDR3 DNA sequence: TGTGCCAGCATCAAGGACAGGAGCAATCAGCCCCAGCATTTT.

V usage is TRBV15 and J usage is TRBJ2-7, with 7 positions matching TRBD2. The length of the CDR3 is 14 residues. CDR1 LNHNV and CDR2 YYDKDF come from the germline V gene (reference sequence). V dropped 4 bases and J dropped 7; count of bases not matched to a gene: 10. The CDR3 sequence is CATSKTGGIQEQYF. The CDR3 nucleotides are TGTGCCACCAGCAAAACGGGAGGTATACAGGAGCAGTACTTC.

V is TRBV2 and J is TRBJ2-2; D call uncertain. Trimming took 6 bases from V and 0 from J, leaving 8 bases between them. Germline CDR1 is SNHLY and CDR2 is FYNNEI. The CDR3 totals 14 residues. The CDR3 DNA is TGTGCCAGCAGGAGACTGGCGAACACCGGGGAGCTGTTTTTT. Amino acid sequence: CASRRLANTGELFF.

The V gene is TRBV5-1, the J gene TRBJ2-7; TRBD2 matches 12 bases. Germline V CDR1 and CDR2: SGHRS, YFSETQ. J lost 5 bases, V lost 3 bases, and 6 bases had no gene match. The CDR3 runs 15 residues. The CDR3 here is CASSSGLAGQHEQYF. CDR3 bases: TGCGCCAGCAGCTCCGGACTAGCGGGACAACACGAGCAGTACTTC.

V is TRBV7-9 and J is TRBJ2-1; TRBD2 matches 7 bases. There are 14 residues in the CDR3. With V trimmed by 3 bases and J by 5 bases, 4 bases remained unmatched. The germline gives CDR1 SEHNR, CDR2 FQNEAQ (reference sequence). The CDR3, as DNA: TGTGCCAGCAGCTTTAGCGGGTGGCACAATGAGCAGTTCTTC. This gives the protein CASSFSGWHNEQFF.

CDR3 sequence: CASSQPRSLPGQATYEQYF. Here the CDR3 DNA reads TGCGCCAGCAGCCAACCTAGATCCCTCCCGGGACAGGCAACCTACGAGCAGTACTTC. J is TRBJ2-7 and V is TRBV4-1, with 8 nucleotides matching TRBD1. CDR1 and CDR2 from the germline V gene are MGHRA and YSYEKL. The CDR3 sequence is 19 residues long. The junction had 17 bases not matched to a gene; V was cut back by 2 bases and J by 2 bases.

The chain uses TRBV4-2 and TRBJ1-1, with 7 bases lining up with TRBD1. Germline-derived CDR1 and CDR2 are LGHNA and YNFKEQ. The CDR3 runs to 15 residues. V was clipped by 4 bases and J by 6 bases; unmatched bases: 11. The CDR3 region is CASSRFLDRRPEAFF. Here the CDR3 DNA reads TGTGCCAGCAGCCGATTCCTGGACAGGCGCCCTGAAGCTTTCTTT.

The rearrangement uses TRBV19 and TRBJ2-3, with 14 positions matching TRBD2. The CDR3 has 17 amino acids. Losses at the gene ends were 8 bases for V and 2 bases for J; bases not matched to a gene: 9. CDR1 and CDR2 from the germline V gene are LNHDA and SQIVND (reference sequence). The CDR3 sequence is CASARLAGGPDTDTQYF. CDR3 DNA: TGTGCCAGTGCCAGACTAGCGGGAGGGCCTGACACAGATACGCAGTATTTT.

This chain links TRBV19 with TRBJ2-2; TRBD2 matches at 13 bases. The CDR3 has 19 residues. Germline V gene sequence: CDR1 LNHDA, CDR2 SQIVND (reference sequence). J was trimmed by 8 bases and V by 3 bases; bases with no gene match: 15. CDR3 nucleotides: TGTGCCAGTAGTATTCGACAGGGTGGGACTAGCGGGATTTCTGGGGAGCTGTTTTTT. Translation gives CASSIRQGGTSGISGELFF.

The chain is built from TRBV28 and TRBJ2-1, with TRBD2 matching over 11 bases. Unmatched junction bases numbered 3, after V lost 4 bases and J lost 4 bases. From germline, CDR1 is MDHEN and CDR2 SYDVKM. This CDR3 region has 15 residues. The CDR3 region has the DNA TGTGCCAGCAGTTCATCTAGCGGGAGGTACAATGAGCAGTTCTTC. Its translation: CASSSSSGRYNEQFF.